Listed below are T cell receptor beta chains from one sample, sequenced in a study of beta chain features in type 1 diabetes. Clones were read by immunoSEQ multiplex PCR, and TCRdb kept only the in-frame ones, dropping some. The data hold 200,000 to 300,000 clones, with roughly 70% observed a single time. Material: naive CD4+ T cells from blood. The receptors were sampled from a man aged 25-45 years in good health. Each CDR3 is given with its conserved first and last residue. D genes are given only for firm matches. Only part of the rows carry a size: once, few, many, or a class if the clone is expanded.

CDR3 DNA: TGTGCAAGTCGCCTACACAGGGGCACAGATACGCAGTATTTT; CDR3 protein: CASRLHRGTDTQYF; clone size: NA; V gene: TRBV12-2; J gene: TRBJ2-3; D gene: NA
CDR3 DNA: TGTGCCAGCAGTTTATTTAGCCAAGAGACCCAGTACTTC; CDR3 protein: CASSLFSQETQYF; clone size: few; V gene: TRBV9; J gene: TRBJ2-5; D gene: NA
CDR3 DNA: TGTGCCAGCAGTTACTCAAGTCGGGGTGAGCAGTTCTTC; CDR3 protein: CASSYSSRGEQFF; clone size: NA; V gene: TRBV6-5; J gene: TRBJ2-1; D gene: NA
CDR3 DNA: TGTGCCAGCAGATTAAACAGGGAGCCCCCCCATGAGCAGTTCTTC; CDR3 protein: CASRLNREPPHEQFF; clone size: few; V gene: TRBV7-9; J gene: TRBJ2-1; D gene: NA
CDR3 DNA: TGTGCCAGCAGCCCAGATGGGATTATTGGCTATACGCAGTATTTT; CDR3 protein: CASSPDGIIGYTQYF; clone size: NA; V gene: TRBV11-2; J gene: TRBJ2-3; D gene: NA
CDR3 DNA: TGTGCCTGGACCGGAGGGAGCACAGATACGCAGTATTTT; CDR3 protein: CAWTGGSTDTQYF; clone size: NA; V gene: TRBV30; J gene: TRBJ2-3; D gene: NA
CDR3 DNA: TGTGCCAGCAGCGTAGCGGGGGGCATGACAGATACGCAGTATTTT; CDR3 protein: CASSVAGGMTDTQYF; clone size: NA; V gene: TRBV9; J gene: TRBJ2-3; D gene: NA
CDR3 DNA: TGTGCCTGGAGTGTACGCCCAGTGAACACTGAAGCTTTCTTT; CDR3 protein: CAWSVRPVNTEAFF; clone size: few; V gene: TRBV30; J gene: TRBJ1-1; D gene: NA
CDR3 DNA: TGTGCCAGCAGCCTCTACAATGAGCAGTTCTTC; CDR3 protein: CASSLYNEQFF; clone size: few; V gene: TRBV5-6; J gene: TRBJ2-1; D gene: NA
CDR3 DNA: TGTGCAAGTCGCTTCGGTCAGGGTCGGTACGAGCAGTACTTC; CDR3 protein: CASRFGQGRYEQYF; clone size: NA; V gene: TRBV12-2; J gene: TRBJ2-7; D gene: NA
CDR3 DNA: TGTGCCTGGAGTGTGGCTTATGGCTACACCTTC; CDR3 protein: CAWSVAYGYTF; clone size: NA; V gene: TRBV30; J gene: TRBJ1-2; D gene: NA
CDR3 DNA: TGTGCCACCAGCAGAGATGTAAGGACCCAGTACTTC; CDR3 protein: CATSRDVRTQYF; clone size: NA; V gene: TRBV15; J gene: TRBJ2-5; D gene: NA
CDR3 DNA: TGTGCCAGCAGCTTGACTAGAGTTGCCTACAATGAGCAGTTCTTC; CDR3 protein: CASSLTRVAYNEQFF; clone size: NA; V gene: TRBV7-2; J gene: TRBJ2-1; D gene: NA
CDR3 DNA: TGTGCCAGCAGTGATTCGGCAATCGTAGACGAGCAGTACTTC; CDR3 protein: CASSDSAIVDEQYF; clone size: NA; V gene: TRBV2; J gene: TRBJ2-7; D gene: NA